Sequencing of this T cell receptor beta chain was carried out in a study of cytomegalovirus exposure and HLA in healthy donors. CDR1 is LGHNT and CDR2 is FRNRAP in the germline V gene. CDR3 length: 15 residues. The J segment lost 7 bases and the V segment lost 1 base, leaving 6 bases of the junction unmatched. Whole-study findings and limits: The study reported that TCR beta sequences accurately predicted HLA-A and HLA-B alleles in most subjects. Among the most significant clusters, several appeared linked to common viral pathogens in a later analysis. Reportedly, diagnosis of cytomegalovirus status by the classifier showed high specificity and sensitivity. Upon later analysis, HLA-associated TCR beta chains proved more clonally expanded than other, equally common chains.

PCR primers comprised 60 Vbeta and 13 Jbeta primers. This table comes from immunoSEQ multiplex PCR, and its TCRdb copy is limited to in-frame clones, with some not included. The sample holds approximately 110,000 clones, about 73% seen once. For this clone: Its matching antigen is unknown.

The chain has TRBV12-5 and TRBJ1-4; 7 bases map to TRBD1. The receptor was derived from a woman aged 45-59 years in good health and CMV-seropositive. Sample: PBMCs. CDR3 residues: CASGLGTGVGEKLFF. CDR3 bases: TGTGCTAGTGGTTTGGGGACAGGTGTAGGTGAAAAACTGTTTTTT.